The 32 T cell receptor beta chains in this list originate from one sample, sequenced in a study of tumor-infiltrating lymphocytes in localized non-small cell lung cancer. Profiling relied on immunoSEQ multiplex PCR, and the TCRdb table lists in-frame clones only, not all of them. The table has some 5,500 clones, around 66% seen once. The specimen sequenced was uninvolved lung tissue not adjacent to the tumor. The receptors derive from a human donor with non-small cell lung cancer.

The chain recombines TRBV5-4 with TRBJ2-7; D not resolved. The CDR3 sequence is 11 residues long. CDR1 SGHNT and CDR2 YYREEE come from the germline V gene (reference sequence). V was shortened by 2 bases and J by 3 bases, with 3 bases between the two germline ends. CDR3 region: CASSLYYEQYF. CDR3 in DNA: TGTGCCAGCAGCTTATACTACGAGCAGTACTTC.

A word on this clone: This CDR3 is missing its conserved last phenylalanine or tryptophan, likely due to a read error. It is unclear where the CDR3 begins or ends on the DNA, so no DNA is shown, and the CDR3 is as TCRdb lists it. The chain joins TRBV20-1 to TRBJ2-7; the table gives TRBD1 as D, unverified against the DNA. Germline V gene sequence: CDR1 DFQATT, CDR2 SNEGSKA (reference sequence). The CDR3 is made up of 8 amino acids, end residues included. This CDR3 reads CSARDHPL.

The chain carries TRBV7-2 and TRBJ2-5; 7 bases line up with TRBD1. This CDR3 region has 14 residues. Germline CDR1 reads SGHTA; CDR2 reads FQGNSA. V gave up 3 bases and J gave up 2 bases; unmatched junction bases: 3. The CDR3 reads CASSLSGGQETQYF. The CDR3 DNA reads as TGTGCCAGCAGCTTGTCAGGGGGTCAAGAGACCCAGTACTTC.

This chain joins TRBV2 and TRBJ2-7, with 8 bases fitting TRBD2. Germline V gene data show CDR1 as SNHLY and CDR2 as FYNNEI. This CDR3 spans 14 amino acids. J lost 5 bases, V lost 7 bases, and 10 bases had no gene match. CDR3: CASKFETSDNEQYF. The CDR3 nucleotides are TGTGCCAGCAAGTTCGAGACTAGCGATAACGAGCAGTACTTC.

The V and J genes are TRBV9 and TRBJ2-2, with D unresolved. V was shortened by 2 bases and J by 6 bases, with 29 bases between the two germline ends. Germline V gene lookup returns CDR1 SGDLS and CDR2 YYNGEE. The CDR3 length is 20 residues. For the CDR3, the DNA is TGTGCCAGCAGCGTTTCGCCCCTTACGGGTGCCCTAGATCCGGCCGGGGAGCTGTTTTTT. Translating it yields CASSVSPLTGALDPAGELFF.

This clone is categorized as medium-sized. The chain is built from TRBV7-2 and TRBJ2-3, with D uncertain. Trimming stripped 1 base from V and 4 bases from J, with 6 bases between. The CDR3 contains 13 residues. Per germline, CDR1 SGHTA and CDR2 FQGNSA. CDR3 DNA sequence: TGTGCCAGCAGCTTAGACATCGCAGATACGCAGTATTTT. Translating it yields CASSLDIADTQYF.

The genes are TRBV13 and TRBJ1-2; D perhaps matches TRBD1 (5 bases). This CDR3 has 14 residues. Germline values: CDR1 PRHDT, CDR2 FYEKMQ (reference sequence). V lost 5 bases and J 2 bases, leaving 12 bases between the germline ends. This CDR3 reads CASSHGTGNYGYTF. The CDR3 nucleotides are TGTGCCAGCAGCCACGGGACCGGGAACTATGGCTACACCTTC. The full variable domain, completed using reference TRBV13 and TRBJ1-2, is AAGVIQSPRHLIKEKRETATLKCYPIPRHDTVYWYQQGPGQDPQFLISFYEKMQSDKGSIPDRFSAQQFSDYHSELNMSSLELGDSALYFCASSHGTGNYGYTFGSGTRLTVV.

The CDR3 loop reads CASSGQNYGYTF. In nucleotides, the CDR3 is TGTGCCAGCAGTGGCCAGAACTATGGCTACACCTTC. V and J are TRBV25-1 and TRBJ1-2; D unclear. Trimming took off 4 bases at V and 2 bases at J, with 5 bases between the two ends. The CDR3 has 12 residues. Germline V gene data show CDR1 as MGHDK and CDR2 as SYGVNS.

This clone was picked up a small number of times. This chain links TRBV7-2 with TRBJ2-1, with D unclear. CDR1 and CDR2 from the germline V gene are SGHTA and FQGNSA. The V end lost 8 bases, the J end lost 1 base, and 15 bases lay between the germline ends. This CDR3 has 15 residues. CDR3 coding DNA: TGTGCCAGCTCCTCGGTGGCGGCGTCCTACAATGAGCAGTTCTTC. Its protein is CASSSVAASYNEQFF.

This chain links TRBV5-1 with TRBJ2-7; TRBD2 aligns across 7 bases. The CDR3 spans 14 residues. The germline CDR1 and CDR2 sequences are SGHRS and YFSETQ. The V and J ends lost 2 bases and 1 base, in that order; junction bases with no gene match: 3. The CDR3 DNA follows: TGCGCCAGCAGCTTAGGCGGGAGTTCCTACGAGCAGTACTTC. Residues: CASSLGGSSYEQYF.

The rearrangement joins TRBV2 to TRBJ2-7, with D hard to call. This CDR3 has 12 amino acids. CDR1 is SNHLY, CDR2 FYNNEI, per germline. Trimming pared 2 bases from V and 3 bases from J, leaving 5 bases between. As DNA, the CDR3 is TGTGCCAGCAGTGAAAACCACTACGAGCAGTACTTC. Translating it yields CASSENHYEQYF.

The chain is built from TRBV27 and TRBJ1-5; TRBD1 is a possible D gene (5 bases). CDR3 length equals 14 residues. The germline V and J ends were trimmed by 6 bases and 4 bases, with 13 bases remaining between them. Germline CDR1 and CDR2: MNHEY and SMNVEV (reference sequence). DNA of the CDR3: TGTGCCAGCAGCCCGGGACGGTTGAATCAGCCCCAGCATTTT. Translating gives CASSPGRLNQPQHF.

This clone has just a few counts. This rearrangement joins TRBV29-1 to TRBJ1-1; possibly TRBD1 for D (5 bases). Trimming pared 3 bases from V and 4 bases from J, leaving 12 bases between. Germline V gives CDR1 SQVTM, CDR2 ANQGSEA. The CDR3 runs to 13 residues. The CDR3 sequence is CSVDGGSATEAFF. As DNA, the CDR3 is TGCAGCGTTGACGGGGGAAGTGCCACTGAAGCTTTCTTT.

J is TRBJ2-7 and V is TRBV10-3, with 11 bases that match TRBD1. V gave up 0 bases and J gave up 3 bases; unmatched junction bases: 4. Germline V gives CDR1 ENHRY, CDR2 SYGVKD. The CDR3 length is 16 residues. CDR3 coding DNA: TGTGCCATCAGTGAGTCAGGGACAGGGGGAAGCTACGAGCAGTACTTC. This codes for CAISESGTGGSYEQYF.

The gene calls are TRBV30 and TRBJ2-3; 7 bases map to TRBD2. Germline V gives CDR1 GTSNPN, CDR2 SVGIG (reference sequence). The J segment lost 2 bases and the V segment lost 6 bases, leaving 8 bases of the junction unmatched. The CDR3 sequence is 14 residues long. The CDR3 DNA reads TGTGCCTGCCGCGCTAGCGGCCTCACAGATACGCAGTATTTT. Amino acids: CACRASGLTDTQYF.

V gene TRBV2 combines with J gene TRBJ1-5, with no clear D. V gave up 3 bases and J gave up 6 bases, with 9 bases separating them. This CDR3 contains 13 residues. Germline-derived CDR1 and CDR2 are SNHLY and FYNNEI. In DNA, the CDR3 is TGTGCCAGCAGTGATAGGGTGGGTCAGCCCCAGCATTTT. Its protein is CASSDRVGQPQHF.

The genes are TRBV4-2 and TRBJ2-3, with 9 bases matching TRBD2. This CDR3 has 18 residues. Germline CDR1 and CDR2: LGHNA and YNFKEQ. Losses at the gene ends were 4 bases for V and 0 bases for J; bases not matched to a gene: 11. The CDR3 loop reads CASSLGLASDSSTDTQYF. CDR3 nucleotides: TGTGCCAGCAGCCTCGGACTAGCGTCTGATTCTAGCACAGATACGCAGTATTTT.

In its sample, this clone was seen once. Here the CDR3 reads CACSRDPRYEQYF. The CDR3 DNA reads as TGTGCTTGTTCTAGAGACCCCCGCTACGAGCAGTACTTC. The chain links TRBV30 to TRBJ2-7; D unresolved. The length of the CDR3 is 13 residues. CDR1 and CDR2 from the germline V gene are GTSNPN and SVGIG (reference sequence).

The chain joins TRBV25-1 to TRBJ1-1; no definite D call. Germline CDR1 is MGHDK and CDR2 is SYGVNS. This CDR3 is 11 amino acids long. V was pared by 7 bases and J by 5 bases, with 8 bases between. CDR3 protein: CASITSTEAFF. The DNA for the CDR3 is TGTGCCAGCATAACCTCAACTGAAGCTTTCTTT.

This chain uses TRBV7-2 with TRBJ2-1; TRBD2 might be the D (6 bases). The CDR3 has 14 amino acids. Germline V gene data show CDR1 as SGHTA and CDR2 as FQGNSA. V lost 5 bases and J 8 bases, leaving 16 bases between the germline ends. CDR3 region: CASSLDGTLDEQFF. DNA of the CDR3: TGTGCCAGCAGCCTGGACGGGACTCTGGATGAGCAGTTCTTC. The full variable domain, rest sourced from reference TRBV7-2 and TRBJ2-1, is GAGVSQSPSNKVTEKGKDVELRCDPISGHTALYWYRQSLGQGLEFLIYFQGNSAPDKSGLPSDRFSAERTGGSVSTLTIQRTQQEDSAVYLCASSLDGTLDEQFFGPGTRLTVL.

This clone is medium-sized (0.01 to 0.1%) by share. The V gene is TRBV27, the J gene TRBJ2-3, with unresolved D. Trimming cost V 2 bases and J 0 bases, with 9 bases left between them. The germline gives CDR1 MNHEY, CDR2 SMNVEV (reference sequence). This CDR3 region has 15 residues. CDR3 residues: CASSLGATSTDTQYF. In DNA, the CDR3 is TGTGCCAGCAGTTTAGGAGCGACTAGCACAGATACGCAGTATTTT.

Judged by abundance, this clone is medium-sized. Mismatch with germline at one junction end may stem from a read error. This rearrangement joins TRBV6-1 to TRBJ2-7; D possibly uses TRBD1 or TRBD2 (5 bases each). CDR3 length: 12 amino acids. The germline CDR1 and CDR2 sequences are MNHNS and SASEGT. The CDR3: CASSEIRDDQYF. CDR3 sequence (DNA): TGTGCCAGCAGTGAGATTCGGGACGATCAGTACTTC.

The rearrangement links TRBV27 to TRBJ1-2; possibly TRBD1 for D (6 bases). This CDR3 has 15 amino acids. CDR1 and CDR2 from the germline V gene are MNHEY and SMNVEV (reference sequence). The V gene lost 3 bases and the J gene lost 1 base, with 12 bases spanning the gap. CDR3 coding DNA: TGTGCCAGCAGTTTTTCCGGACAGATTAACTATGGCTACACCTTC. It yields the protein CASSFSGQINYGYTF.

The chain recombines TRBV20-1 with TRBJ1-1; D may be TRBD1 (5 bases). From germline, CDR1 is DFQATT and CDR2 SNEGSKA (reference sequence). The CDR3 sequence is 11 residues long. V lost 5 bases and J lost 11, with 15 bases in between. In nucleotides, the CDR3 is TGCAGTGCTGGCCCGGGGCTAGATGCTTTCTTT. It yields the protein CSAGPGLDAFF.

Here the CDR3 reads CASSAAGLASETQYF. The CDR3 DNA reads as TGTGCCAGCAGCGCCGCGGGACTAGCATCCGAGACCCAGTACTTC. J is TRBJ2-5 and V is TRBV9, with TRBD2 matching over 9 bases. CDR1 is SGDLS, CDR2 YYNGEE, per germline. The CDR3 sequence is 15 residues long. The V gene end was trimmed by 3 bases and the J gene end by 5 bases; junction bases not matched to a gene: 8.

The V and J genes are TRBV7-3 and TRBJ2-7, with a possible D match to TRBD1 (5 bases). Germline CDR1 and CDR2: SGHTA and FQGTGA. V lost 5 bases and J 4 bases, leaving 18 bases between the germline ends. The CDR3 loop spans 15 amino acids. Here the CDR3 reads CASSPPNRNPYEQYF. The DNA for the CDR3 is TGTGCCAGCAGCCCACCGAACAGGAATCCTTACGAGCAGTACTTC.

This chain connects TRBV28 to TRBJ1-4; D is undetermined. Germline loops: CDR1 MDHEN, CDR2 SYDVKM. This CDR3 comprises 16 residues. The V end lost 6 bases, the J end lost 5 bases, and 19 bases lay between the germline ends. The CDR3 is CASSPVWTDENEKLFF. Written as DNA, the CDR3 is TGTGCCAGCAGCCCAGTATGGACGGATGAGAATGAAAAACTGTTTTTT.

The chain employs TRBV19 and TRBJ2-2; D call uncertain. The CDR3 contains 13 residues. Trimming left V 4 bases short and J 0 bases short, with 3 bases between. Germline V gene sequence: CDR1 LNHDA, CDR2 SQIVND (reference sequence). The CDR3 nucleotides read TGTGCCAGTAGTAACCCGAACACCGGGGAGCTGTTTTTT. It encodes CASSNPNTGELFF.

The chain recombines TRBV2 with TRBJ2-3; the match to TRBD1 covers 11 bases. Per the germline V gene, CDR1 is SNHLY and CDR2 is FYNNEI. With 6 bases clipped from V and 3 bases from J, the junction kept 5 bases outside the gene matches. CDR3 size: 15 residues. The CDR3 loop is CASRTGTGGTDTQYF. The CDR3 nucleotides read TGTGCCAGCAGGACCGGGACAGGGGGAACAGATACGCAGTATTTT.

The rearrangement links TRBV6-1 to TRBJ2-3, with TRBD2 matching 10 bases. J was trimmed by 2 bases and V by 2 bases; bases with no gene match: 1. The CDR3 is 15 residues long. CDR1 is MNHNS and CDR2 is SASEGT in the germline V gene. CDR3 sequence (DNA): TGTGCCAGCAGTGAACTAGCGGGAGTCACAGATACGCAGTATTTT. Its protein is CASSELAGVTDTQYF.

CDR3 loop: CASSSRLGGYTF. For the CDR3, the DNA is TGTGCCAGCAGTTCCCGACTAGGTGGCTACACCTTC. This sequence joins TRBV6-5 and TRBJ1-2, with no clear D. The germline gives CDR1 MNHEY, CDR2 SVGAGI. The CDR3 consists of 12 residues. The germline V and J ends were trimmed by 4 bases and 7 bases, with 10 bases remaining between them.

V usage is TRBV1 and J usage is TRBJ2-7; the table's D gene call, TRBD2, was not cross checked with the DNA. TRBV1 is flagged as a pseudogene. There are 13 residues in the CDR3. The CDR3 bases are TGCACCAGCAGCCAAGAAATCTACTACGAGCAGTACTTC. This sequence encodes CTSSQEIYYEQYF.